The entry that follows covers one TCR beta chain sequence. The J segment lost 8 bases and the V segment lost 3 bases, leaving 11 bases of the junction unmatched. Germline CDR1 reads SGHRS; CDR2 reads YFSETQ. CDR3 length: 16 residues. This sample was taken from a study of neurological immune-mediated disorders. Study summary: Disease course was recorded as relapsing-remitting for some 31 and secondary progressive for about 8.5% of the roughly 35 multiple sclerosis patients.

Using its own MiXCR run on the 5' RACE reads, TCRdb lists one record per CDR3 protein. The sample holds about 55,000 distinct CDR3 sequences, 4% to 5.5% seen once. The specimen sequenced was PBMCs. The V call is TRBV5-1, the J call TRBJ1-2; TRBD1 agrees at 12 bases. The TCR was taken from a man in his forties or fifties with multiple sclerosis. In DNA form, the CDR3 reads TGCGCCAGCAGCTACCCGGGACAGGGGGCGGAGGACGGCTACACCTTC. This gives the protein CASSYPGQGAEDGYTF.